This T cell receptor beta chain was captured in a study of identical twins. Using its own MiXCR run on the 5' RACE reads, TCRdb lists one record per CDR3 protein. The table includes about 530,000 distinct CDR3 sequences, approximately 20% detected once. This sample also belongs to another study, concerning yellow fever vaccine responses in identical twins.

Sequencing used CD4+ T cells sorted from blood. This TCR came from a woman younger than 30 in good health.

CDR3: CASSWGHHPGTEAFF. CDR3 bases: TGTGCCAGCAGCTGGGGGCATCACCCGGGGACTGAAGCTTTCTTT. The chain uses TRBV7-8 and TRBJ1-1, with a possible D match to TRBD1 (6 bases). Trimming left V 4 bases short and J 5 bases short, with 17 bases between. The CDR3 is 15 amino acids. CDR1 is SGHVS, CDR2 FQNEAQ, per germline.